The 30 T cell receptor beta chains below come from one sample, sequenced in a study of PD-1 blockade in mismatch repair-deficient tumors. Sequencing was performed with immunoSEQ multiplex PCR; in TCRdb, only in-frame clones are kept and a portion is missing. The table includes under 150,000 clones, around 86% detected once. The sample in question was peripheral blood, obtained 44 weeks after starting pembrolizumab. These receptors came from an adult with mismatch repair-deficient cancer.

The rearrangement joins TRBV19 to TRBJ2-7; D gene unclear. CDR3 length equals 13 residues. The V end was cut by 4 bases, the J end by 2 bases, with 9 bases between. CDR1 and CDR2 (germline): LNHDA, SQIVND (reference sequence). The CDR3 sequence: CASSTSGAYEQYF. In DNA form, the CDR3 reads TGTGCCAGTAGTACCTCTGGGGCCTACGAGCAGTACTTC.

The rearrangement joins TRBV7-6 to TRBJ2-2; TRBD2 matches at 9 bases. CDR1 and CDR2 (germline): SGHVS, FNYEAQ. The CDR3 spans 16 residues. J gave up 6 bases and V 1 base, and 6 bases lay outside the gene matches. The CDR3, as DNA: TGTGCCAGCAGCTTAGAGACTGGGACTAGCCCCGGGGAGCTGTTTTTT. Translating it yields CASSLETGTSPGELFF.

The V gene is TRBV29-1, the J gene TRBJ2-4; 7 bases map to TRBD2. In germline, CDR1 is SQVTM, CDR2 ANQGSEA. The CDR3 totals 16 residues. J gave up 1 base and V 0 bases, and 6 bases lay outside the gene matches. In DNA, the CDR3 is TGCAGCGTTGAAGATCGCTCGACTAGCGCCAAAAACATTCAGTACTTC. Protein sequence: CSVEDRSTSAKNIQYF.

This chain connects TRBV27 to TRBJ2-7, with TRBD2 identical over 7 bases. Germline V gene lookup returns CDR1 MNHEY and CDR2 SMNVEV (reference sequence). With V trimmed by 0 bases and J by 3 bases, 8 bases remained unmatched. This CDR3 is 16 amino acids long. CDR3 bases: TGTGCCAGCAGTTTATCGCCCGGGAGGCCCTTCTACGAGCAGTACTTC. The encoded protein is CASSLSPGRPFYEQYF.

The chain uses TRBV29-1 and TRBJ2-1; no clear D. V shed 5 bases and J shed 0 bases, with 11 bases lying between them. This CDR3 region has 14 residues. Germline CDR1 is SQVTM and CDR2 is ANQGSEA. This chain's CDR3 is CSVMPATSYNEQFF. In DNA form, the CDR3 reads TGCAGCGTTATGCCGGCAACCTCCTACAATGAGCAGTTCTTC.

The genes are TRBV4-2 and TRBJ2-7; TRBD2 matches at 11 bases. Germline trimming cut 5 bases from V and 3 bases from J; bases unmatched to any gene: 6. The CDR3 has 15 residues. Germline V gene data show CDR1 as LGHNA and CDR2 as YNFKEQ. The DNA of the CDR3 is TGTGCCAGCAGCTTCGGTAGCGGGAGGGACTACGAGCAGTACTTC. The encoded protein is CASSFGSGRDYEQYF.

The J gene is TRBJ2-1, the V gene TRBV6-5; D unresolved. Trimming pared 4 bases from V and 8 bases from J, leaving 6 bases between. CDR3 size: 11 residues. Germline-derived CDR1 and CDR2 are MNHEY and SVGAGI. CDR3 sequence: CASSFLDEQFF. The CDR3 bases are TGTGCCAGCAGTTTTCTGGATGAGCAGTTCTTC.

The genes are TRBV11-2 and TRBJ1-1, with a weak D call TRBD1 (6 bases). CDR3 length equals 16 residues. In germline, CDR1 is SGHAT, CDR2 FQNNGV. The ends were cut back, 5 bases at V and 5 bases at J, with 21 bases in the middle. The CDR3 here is CASSLIGRGAGTEAFF. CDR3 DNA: TGTGCCAGCAGCCTGATAGGGCGGGGGGCCGGGACTGAAGCTTTCTTT.

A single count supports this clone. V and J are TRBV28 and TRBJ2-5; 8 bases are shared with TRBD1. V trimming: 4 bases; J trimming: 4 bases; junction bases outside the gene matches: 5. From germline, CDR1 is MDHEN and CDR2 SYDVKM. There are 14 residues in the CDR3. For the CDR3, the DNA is TGTGCCAGCAGTTCGCCAGGGGGCACAGAGACCCAGTACTTC. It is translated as CASSSPGGTETQYF.

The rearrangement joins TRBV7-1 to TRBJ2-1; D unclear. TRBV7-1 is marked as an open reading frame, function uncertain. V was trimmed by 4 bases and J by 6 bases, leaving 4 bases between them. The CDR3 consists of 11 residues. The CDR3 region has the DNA TGTGCCAGCAGCTTTGGCAATGAGCAGTTCTTC. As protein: CASSFGNEQFF.

CDR3 loop: CASSLRSRPGPSYEQYF. The DNA for the CDR3 is TGTGCCAGCAGCTTGCGTTCTAGGCCAGGGCCTTCCTACGAGCAGTACTTC. J is TRBJ2-7 and V is TRBV5-4; D is perhaps TRBD1 (5 bases). The CDR3 extends over 17 amino acids. Trimming removed 1 base from V and 1 base from J, with 18 bases in between. Looked up from germline, CDR1 is SGHNT and CDR2 is YYREEE (reference sequence).

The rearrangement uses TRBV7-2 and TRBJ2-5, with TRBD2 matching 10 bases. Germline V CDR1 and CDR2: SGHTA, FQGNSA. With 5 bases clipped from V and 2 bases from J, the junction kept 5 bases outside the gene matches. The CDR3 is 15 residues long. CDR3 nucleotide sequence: TGTGCCAGCAGCCTACTAGCGGGAATACAAGAGACCCAGTACTTC. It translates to CASSLLAGIQETQYF.

The CDR3 DNA reads TGTGCCAGCAGCGTAGACGGCGGGAGTAGCACAGATACGCAGTATTTT. Encoded protein: CASSVDGGSSTDTQYF. This chain connects TRBV9 to TRBJ2-3, with 7 bases that match TRBD2. The CDR3 extends over 16 amino acids. V shed 0 bases, J shed 0 bases, and the junction held 4 bases outside the gene matches. Germline V gene lookup returns CDR1 SGDLS and CDR2 YYNGEE. Based on the CDR3 plus reference TRBV9 and TRBJ2-3, the full variable domain is DSGVTQTPKHLITATGQRVTLRCSPRSGDLSVYWYQQSLDQGLQFLIQYYNGEERAKGNILERFSAQQFPDLHSELNLSSLELGDSALYFCASSVDGGSSTDTQYFGPGTRLTVL.

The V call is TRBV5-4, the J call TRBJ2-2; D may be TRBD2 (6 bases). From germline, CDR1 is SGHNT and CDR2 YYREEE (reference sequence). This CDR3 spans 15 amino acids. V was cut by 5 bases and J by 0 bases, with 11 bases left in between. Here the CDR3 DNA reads TGTGCCAGCAGGGTGGGGGGTGCGAACACCGGGGAGCTGTTTTTT. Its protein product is CASRVGGANTGELFF.

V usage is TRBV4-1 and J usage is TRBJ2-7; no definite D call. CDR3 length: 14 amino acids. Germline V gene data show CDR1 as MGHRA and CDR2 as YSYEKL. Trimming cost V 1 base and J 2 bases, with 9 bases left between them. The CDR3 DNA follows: TGCGCCAGCAGCCAAGTGCGGTCCGCCTACGAGCAGTACTTC. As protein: CASSQVRSAYEQYF.

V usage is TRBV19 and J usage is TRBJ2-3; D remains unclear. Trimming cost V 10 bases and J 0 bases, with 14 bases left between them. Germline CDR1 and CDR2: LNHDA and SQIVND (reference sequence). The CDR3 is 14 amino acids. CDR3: CATGPTASTDTQYF. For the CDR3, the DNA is TGTGCCACAGGACCGACCGCTAGCACAGATACGCAGTATTTT. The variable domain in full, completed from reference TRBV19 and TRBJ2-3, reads DGGITQSPKYLFRKEGQNVTLSCEQNLNHDAMYWYRQDPGQGLRLIYYSQIVNDFQKGDIAEGYSVSREKKESFPLTVTSAQKNPTAFYLCATGPTASTDTQYFGPGTRLTVL.

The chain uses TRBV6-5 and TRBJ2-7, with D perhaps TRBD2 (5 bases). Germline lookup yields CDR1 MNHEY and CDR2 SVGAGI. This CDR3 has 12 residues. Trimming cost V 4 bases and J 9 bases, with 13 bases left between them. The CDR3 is CASSSPERVQYF. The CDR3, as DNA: TGTGCCAGCAGTTCCCCCGAGAGGGTGCAGTACTTC.

For the CDR3, the DNA is TGCGCCAGCAGCCAAGAGTCTGGTGGGGCCAACGTCCTGACTTTC. As protein: CASSQESGGANVLTF. V gene TRBV4-1 combines with J gene TRBJ2-6, with D unclear. The ends were cut back, 0 bases at V and 3 bases at J, with 6 bases in the middle. The CDR3 has 15 amino acids. The germline gives CDR1 MGHRA, CDR2 YSYEKL.

CDR3 bases: TGTGCCAGCAGCCATACTAGCGGGATCACAGATACGCAGTATTTT. This translates into CASSHTSGITDTQYF. The rearrangement joins TRBV7-9 to TRBJ2-3; TRBD2 aligns across 10 bases. The length of the CDR3 is 15 residues. Germline V lookup: CDR1 SEHNR, CDR2 FQNEAQ (reference sequence). With V trimmed by 5 bases and J by 2 bases, 4 bases remained unmatched.

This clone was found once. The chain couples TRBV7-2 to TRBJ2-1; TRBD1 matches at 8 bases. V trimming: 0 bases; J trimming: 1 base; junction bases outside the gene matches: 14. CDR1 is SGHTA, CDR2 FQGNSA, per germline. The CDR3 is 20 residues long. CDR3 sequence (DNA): TGTGCCAGCAGCTTAGCCCCCCCGAGACAGGGGATGCGGTCCTACAATGAGCAGTTCTTC. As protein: CASSLAPPRQGMRSYNEQFF.

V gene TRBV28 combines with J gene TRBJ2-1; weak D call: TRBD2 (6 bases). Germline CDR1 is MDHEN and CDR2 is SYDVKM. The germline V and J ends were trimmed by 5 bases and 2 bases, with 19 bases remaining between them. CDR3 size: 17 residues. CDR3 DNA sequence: TGTGCCAGCAGTCCCTGGACTACCCCAGGCCCCTACAATGAGCAGTTCTTC. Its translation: CASSPWTTPGPYNEQFF.

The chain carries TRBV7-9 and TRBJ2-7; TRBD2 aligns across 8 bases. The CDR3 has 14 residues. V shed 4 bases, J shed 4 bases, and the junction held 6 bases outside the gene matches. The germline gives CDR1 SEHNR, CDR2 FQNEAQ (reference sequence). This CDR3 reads CASSSSGSSYEQYF. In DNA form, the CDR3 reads TGTGCCAGCAGCTCCAGCGGGAGTTCGTACGAGCAGTACTTC.

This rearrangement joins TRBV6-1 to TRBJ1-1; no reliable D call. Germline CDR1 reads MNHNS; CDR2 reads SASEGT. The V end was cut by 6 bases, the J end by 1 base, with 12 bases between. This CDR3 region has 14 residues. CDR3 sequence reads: CASREDSRNTEAFF. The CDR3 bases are TGTGCCAGCAGAGAGGACTCGCGGAACACTGAAGCTTTCTTT.

This CDR3 reads CATSATPAGGPGDTQYF. The CDR3 DNA reads TGTGCCACCAGCGCTACGCCAGCGGGAGGGCCGGGAGATACGCAGTATTTT. This rearrangement joins TRBV15 to TRBJ2-3; 10 nucleotides agree with TRBD2. The CDR3 is made up of 17 amino acids. V shed 5 bases, J shed 5 bases, and the junction held 13 bases outside the gene matches. In germline, CDR1 is LNHNV, CDR2 YYDKDF (reference sequence). Variable domain in full (rest from reference TRBV15 and TRBJ2-3): DAMVIQNPRYQVTQFGKPVTLSCSQTLNHNVMYWYQQKSSQAPKLLFHYYDKDFNNEADTPDNFQSRRPNTSFCFLDIRSPGLGDTAMYLCATSATPAGGPGDTQYFGPGTRLTVL.

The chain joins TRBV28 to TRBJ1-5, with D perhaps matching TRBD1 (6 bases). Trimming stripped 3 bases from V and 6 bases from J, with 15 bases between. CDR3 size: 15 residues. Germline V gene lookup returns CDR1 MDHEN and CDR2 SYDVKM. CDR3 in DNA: TGTGCCAGCAGTTTTTGGTCAGGGGAGGGTCAGCCCCAGCATTTT. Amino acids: CASSFWSGEGQPQHF.

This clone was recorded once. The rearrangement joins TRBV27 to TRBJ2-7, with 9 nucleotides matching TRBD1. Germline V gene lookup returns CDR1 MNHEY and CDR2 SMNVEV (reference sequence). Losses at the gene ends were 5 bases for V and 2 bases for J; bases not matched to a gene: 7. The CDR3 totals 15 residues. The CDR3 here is CASSVTTGGPYEQYF. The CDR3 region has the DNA TGTGCCAGCAGTGTTACTACAGGGGGCCCCTACGAGCAGTACTTC.

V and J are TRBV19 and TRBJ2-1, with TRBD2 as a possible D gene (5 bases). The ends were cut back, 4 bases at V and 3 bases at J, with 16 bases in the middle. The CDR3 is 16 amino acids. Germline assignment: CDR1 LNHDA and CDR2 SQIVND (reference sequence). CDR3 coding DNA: TGTGCCAGTAGTAAGCGAGCGGTTGGAGACTACAATGAGCAGTTCTTC. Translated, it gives CASSKRAVGDYNEQFF. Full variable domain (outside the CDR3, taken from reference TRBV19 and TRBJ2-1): DGGITQSPKYLFRKEGQNVTLSCEQNLNHDAMYWYRQDPGQGLRLIYYSQIVNDFQKGDIAEGYSVSREKKESFPLTVTSAQKNPTAFYLCASSKRAVGDYNEQFFGPGTRLTVL.

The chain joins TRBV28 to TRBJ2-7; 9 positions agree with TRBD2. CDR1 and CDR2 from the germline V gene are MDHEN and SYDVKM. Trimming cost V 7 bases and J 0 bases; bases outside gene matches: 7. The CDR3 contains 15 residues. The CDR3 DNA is TGTGCCAGCACCCAGGGACTAGCCATCTCCTACGAGCAGTACTTC. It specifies CASTQGLAISYEQYF.

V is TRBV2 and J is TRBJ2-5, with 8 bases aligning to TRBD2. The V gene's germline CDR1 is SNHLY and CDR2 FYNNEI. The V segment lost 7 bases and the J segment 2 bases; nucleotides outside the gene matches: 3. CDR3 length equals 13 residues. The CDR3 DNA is TGTGCCAGCATACTAGCGGAGCAAGAGACCCAGTACTTC. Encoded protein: CASILAEQETQYF.

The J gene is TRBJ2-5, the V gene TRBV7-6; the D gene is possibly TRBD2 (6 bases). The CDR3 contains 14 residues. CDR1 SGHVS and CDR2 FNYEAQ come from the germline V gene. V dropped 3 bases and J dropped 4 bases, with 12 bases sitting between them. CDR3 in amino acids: CASSFRTGGETQYF. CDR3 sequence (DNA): TGTGCCAGCAGCTTTAGAACCGGGGGAGAGACCCAGTACTTC.